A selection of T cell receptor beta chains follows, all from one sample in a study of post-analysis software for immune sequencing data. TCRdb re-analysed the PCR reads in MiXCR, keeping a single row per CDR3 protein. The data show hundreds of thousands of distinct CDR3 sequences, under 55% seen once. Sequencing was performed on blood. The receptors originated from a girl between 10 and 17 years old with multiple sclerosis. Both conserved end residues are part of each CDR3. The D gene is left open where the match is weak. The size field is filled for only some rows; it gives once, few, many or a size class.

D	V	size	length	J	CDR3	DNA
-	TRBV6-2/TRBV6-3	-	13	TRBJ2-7	CASSYDSFNEQYF	TGTGCCAGCAGTTACGACAGTTTCAACGAGCAGTACTTC
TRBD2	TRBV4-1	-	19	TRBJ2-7	CASSHSPGRPGLADYEQYF	TGCGCCAGCAGCCATTCCCCGGGACGGCCGGGACTAGCTGATTACGAGCAGTACTTC
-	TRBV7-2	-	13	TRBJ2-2	CASSLFPGRELFF	TGTGCCAGCAGCTTATTTCCGGGTCGGGAGCTGTTTTTT
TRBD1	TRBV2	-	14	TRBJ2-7	CASSEKGAGYEQYF	TGTGCCAGCAGTGAGAAGGGGGCTGGCTACGAGCAGTACTTC
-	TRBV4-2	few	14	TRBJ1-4	CASSQVTENEKLFF	TGTGCCAGCAGCCAAGTAACAGAGAATGAAAAACTGTTTTTT
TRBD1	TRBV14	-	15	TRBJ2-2	CASSPRGLGTGELFF	TGTGCCAGCAGCCCCAGGGGGCTCGGCACCGGGGAGCTGTTTTTT
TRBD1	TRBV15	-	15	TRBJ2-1	CATSGPGGQYNEQFF	TGTGCCACCAGCGGACCAGGGGGCCAGTACAATGAGCAGTTCTTC
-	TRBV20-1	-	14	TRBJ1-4	CSARAGTLNEKLFF	TGCAGTGCTAGAGCCGGGACCCTAAATGAAAAACTGTTTTTT
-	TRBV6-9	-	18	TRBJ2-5	CASSPPNKLRGSKEAQYF	TGTGCCAGCAGTCCTCCCAATAAACTCAGGGGTAGCAAAGAGGCCCAGTACTTC
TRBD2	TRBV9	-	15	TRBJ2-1	CASGSLAEAYNEQFF	TGTGCCAGCGGTTCCCTAGCGGAGGCCTACAATGAGCAGTTCTTC
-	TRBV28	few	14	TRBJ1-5	CASRNTYSNQPQHF	TGTGCCAGCAGAAATACCTATAGCAATCAGCCCCAGCATTTT
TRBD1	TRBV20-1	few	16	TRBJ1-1	CSASLPGQGMNTEAFF	TGCAGTGCTAGTCTCCCTGGACAGGGGATGAACACTGAAGCTTTCTTT
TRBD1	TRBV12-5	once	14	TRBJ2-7	CASSTGTGRFEQYF	TGTGCTAGCTCGACCGGGACAGGGCGGTTCGAGCAGTACTTC
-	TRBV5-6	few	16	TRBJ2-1	CASSFRETNSYNEQFF	TGTGCCAGCAGCTTCCGCGAGACAAACTCCTACAATGAGCAGTTCTTC
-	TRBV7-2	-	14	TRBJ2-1	CTSSSPQACNEQFF	TGTACCAGCAGCTCACCGCAGGCCTGCAATGAGCAGTTCTTC
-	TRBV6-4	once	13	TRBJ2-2	CASSVTSSGELFF	TGTGCCAGCAGTGTGACCAGTAGTGGGGAGCTGTTTTTT